The text below deals with one T cell receptor (beta chain). The antigen remains undetermined. The data derive from a study of cytomegalovirus exposure and HLA in healthy donors. It was with 60 Vbeta and 13 Jbeta primers that the PCR ran. Repertoires were generated with immunoSEQ multiplex PCR, while TCRdb's copy carries only in-frame clones and drops some. The sample lists 200,000 to 250,000 clones; 85% to 90% were seen once. The CDR3 extends over 16 amino acids. Germline CDR1 is LNHDA and CDR2 is SQIVND (reference sequence). Trimming took off 1 base at V and 1 base at J, with 13 bases between the two ends. General study points: Analyses of presence and absence presupposed an approximately uniform sequencing depth across donors.

Sequencing was carried out using PBMCs. The sequence was obtained from a woman aged 18-29 years in good health and CMV-seronegative. The V gene is TRBV19, the J gene TRBJ1-2; no reliable D call. The CDR3 spells CASSIVSEGFNYGYTF. The CDR3 DNA sequence: TGTGCCAGTAGTATAGTTTCGGAGGGTTTTAACTATGGCTACACCTTC.